A selection of T cell receptor beta chains follows, all from one sample in a study of cytotoxic CD8 clonotypes in ibrutinib-treated CLL. Generated by immunoSEQ multiplex PCR, the TCRdb table keeps only in-frame clones and is missing some. The sample lists around 16,000 clones, 65% to 70% occurring once. This specimen was PBMCs, taken before ibrutinib treatment. The receptors stem from a human donor with chronic lymphocytic leukemia. Each CDR3 is given without its conserved first and last residue.

cdr3_length: 13; v_call: TRBV5-1; cdr3_aa: ASSLDGMGGQTQY
cdr3_length: 13; v_call: TRBV5-1; cdr3_aa: ASGEGGANNEKLF
cdr3_length: 11; v_call: TRBV7-9; cdr3_aa: ASSRDRLTEAF
cdr3_length: 15; v_call: TRBV5-1; cdr3_aa: ASSLAVIISGANVLT
cdr3_length: 16; v_call: TRBV5-4; cdr3_aa: ASSFAGSLSLAKNIQY
cdr3_length: 13; v_call: TRBV11-2; cdr3_aa: ASSLGPGTSYEQY
cdr3_length: 14; v_call: TRBV4-1; cdr3_aa: ASSQGEQGAREKLF
cdr3_length: 15; v_call: TRBV2; cdr3_aa: ASSEPGLSSYNSPLH
cdr3_length: 12; v_call: TRBV6-7; cdr3_aa: ASSSMTRDSPLH
cdr3_length: 12; v_call: TRBV9; cdr3_aa: ASSVGTATDTQY
cdr3_length: 13; v_call: TRBV9; cdr3_aa: ASSELAGVYNEQF
cdr3_length: 12; v_call: TRBV6-5; cdr3_aa: ASSYRGRVDTQY
cdr3_length: 15; v_call: TRBV4-1; cdr3_aa: ASSQEPGRINTGELF
cdr3_length: 14; v_call: TRBV19; cdr3_aa: ASSGLGTGVDNEQF
cdr3_length: 15; v_call: TRBV5-1; cdr3_aa: ASSLSQGVGGIYEQY
cdr3_length: 12; v_call: TRBV5-1; cdr3_aa: ASSSGLINNEQF
cdr3_length: 14; v_call: TRBV7-2; cdr3_aa: ASRQTGTGDNSPLH
cdr3_length: 12; v_call: TRBV6-5; cdr3_aa: ASSYGAGGYEQY
cdr3_length: 14; v_call: TRBV2; cdr3_aa: ASSDGTSAGLKTQY